The T cell receptor (beta chain) described here comes from a study of T cell repertoires in cytomegalovirus infection. Regarding the study as a whole: CMV carriers with the relevant HLA were identified by cumulative public TCR beta family frequency.

One entry per CDR3 protein results from TCRdb running MiXCR on the reads. The table records 150,000 to 200,000 distinct CDR3 sequences, approximately 30% of them present only once. Turning to this clonotype: What it binds is unknown.

Germline CDR1 MGHDK, CDR2 SYGVNS. The CDR3 sequence is 15 residues long. Trimming took 6 bases from V and 8 from J; bases not matched to a gene: 12. Sequenced input: PBMCs. This chain joins TRBV25-1 and TRBJ2-1; 8 positions match TRBD2. This TCR was recovered from a human donor in good health (CMV status not recorded). Some clones in this sample may be carry-over from other donors' samples. CDR3 DNA sequence: TGTGCCAGCAGGCCGGGGGGGGAGGGTAGCGATGAGCAGTTCTTC. Protein product: CASRPGGEGSDEQFF.